This TCR beta chain was recorded in a study of identical twins. Study-wide points: Cross-sectional statistical analysis was relied on for the conclusions, without the same donors being followed.

This CDR3 contains 13 residues. The germline V and J ends were trimmed by 0 bases and 7 bases, with 7 bases remaining between them. A note on this clonotype: Its antigen remains unidentified.

TCRdb re-called the 5' RACE reads with MiXCR, one entry per CDR3 protein. The table has 750,000 to 950,000 distinct CDR3 sequences, around 12% seen once. The data were also submitted as part of a second study, on yellow fever vaccine responses in identical twins.

The sequenced sample was PBMCs. This receptor was identified in a woman between 18 and 30 years old in good health. The chain combines TRBV12-3 or TRBV12-4 with TRBJ2-4; D gene unclear. The CDR3 DNA reads as TGTGCCAGCAGTTTAGCGGTGCGCAACATTCAGTACTTC. Its translation is CASSLAVRNIQYF.